These T cell receptor beta chains were read from a single sample in a study of T cell responses to AZD1222 COVID-19 vaccine. Produced via immunoSEQ multiplex PCR; TCRdb's table is partial and in-frame only. The table shows roughly 110,000 clones, with under 95% occurring only once. The sample here was peripheral blood, taken on day 0 of AZD1222 vaccination. Receptors were obtained from an adult in good health. Both conserved end residues are part of each CDR3. The D gene is left open where the match is weak. Clone sizes are given selectively: once, few, many, or a class where the clone is expanded.

clone_size j_call v_call d_call cdr3_aa cdr3_nt
- TRBJ1-3 TRBV6-6 TRBD1 CASSPGQGANTIYF TGTGCCAGCAGCCCCGGACAGGGGGCAAACACCATATATTTT
- TRBJ2-7 TRBV19 TRBD2 CASSTHEAGEYEQYF TGTGCCAGTAGTACCCATGAAGCGGGGGAATACGAGCAGTACTTC
- TRBJ1-4 TRBV11-2 - CASSLSFEKLFF TGTGCCAGCAGCTTATCCTTTGAGAAGCTGTTTTTT
- TRBJ2-5 TRBV23-1 - CASWPPKKTDF TGCGCCAGCTGGCCCCCGAAAAAGACCGACTTC
- TRBJ1-2 TRBV27 - CASSLSSSKDGYTF TGTGCCAGCAGTTTATCGTCCTCGAAAGATGGCTACACCTTC
few TRBJ1-2 TRBV4-2 - CASSQEQGGYTF TGTGCCAGCAGCCAAGAGCAAGGGGGATACACCTTC
- TRBJ1-1 TRBV19 - CATREGPFSNTEAFF TGTGCCACCCGGGAGGGACCCTTCTCGAACACTGAAGCTTTCTTT
- TRBJ1-2 TRBV19 - CASRKGTYGYTF TGTGCCAGTAGGAAGGGGACTTATGGCTACACCTTC
once TRBJ1-6 TRBV5-4 - CASSIDSNNSPLHF TGTGCCAGCAGCATAGACAGCAATAATTCACCCCTCCACTTT
- TRBJ1-2 TRBV9 - CASSASGGSNYGYTF TGTGCCAGCAGCGCCTCGGGGGGCAGCAACTATGGCTACACCTTC
- TRBJ1-5 TRBV21-1 - CASSKGGDEWWTNQPQHF TGTGCCAGCAGCAAAGGGGGGGACGAGTGGTGGACTAATCAGCCCCAGCATTTT
- TRBJ2-3 TRBV6-5 TRBD2 CASAQLAGDTDTQYF TGTGCCAGCGCACAACTAGCGGGGGATACAGATACGCAGTATTTT
few TRBJ1-2 TRBV7-9 TRBD1 CASSLGDSASGYTF TGTGCCAGCAGCTTAGGGGACAGCGCAAGTGGCTACACCTTC
- TRBJ2-5 TRBV6-5 - CASSYGETQYF TGTGCCAGCAGTTACGGCGAGACCCAGTACTTC
- TRBJ2-1 TRBV20-1 - CSASPPGAAYNEQFF TGCAGTGCTAGTCCTCCGGGGGCCGCCTACAATGAGCAGTTCTTC
- TRBJ2-5 TRBV3-1/TRBV3-2 TRBD2 CASSHAGEAQYF TGTGCCAGCAGCCACGCGGGGGAGGCCCAGTACTTC
- TRBJ1-6 TRBV11-2 - CASSLMGGNWNSPLHF TGTGCCAGCAGCTTAATGGGAGGGAATTGGAATTCACCCCTCCACTTT
- TRBJ1-2 TRBV12-3/TRBV12-4 - CASSLSGLGYTF TGTGCCAGCAGTTTATCAGGGTTGGGCTACACCTTC
- TRBJ2-7 TRBV5-1 TRBD2 CASKPFGGHSGTSYEQYF TGCGCCAGTAAACCTTTCGGGGGGCATAGCGGGACCTCCTACGAGCAGTACTTC
- TRBJ2-7 TRBV7-2 TRBD2 CASSFLRGGYEQYF TGTGCCAGCAGCTTTTTACGGGGGGGCTACGAGCAGTACTTC
- TRBJ1-1 TRBV15 - CATSRDVPRYTEAFF TGTGCCACCAGCAGAGATGTGCCCAGGTACACTGAAGCTTTCTTT
- TRBJ2-1 TRBV19 TRBD2 CASSLGLAGRNEQFF TGTGCCAGTAGCCTCGGACTAGCGGGTAGGAATGAGCAGTTCTTC
- TRBJ1-5 TRBV6-5 TRBD1 CASSRGTDRQPQHF TGTGCCAGCAGCCGAGGGACAGACCGCCAGCCCCAGCATTTT
- TRBJ2-7 TRBV2 - CASGLEQYF TGTGCCAGCGGGCTCGAGCAGTACTTC
- TRBJ1-1 TRBV19 - CASSMGQPNTEAFF TGTGCCAGTAGTATGGGACAACCTAACACTGAAGCTTTCTTT
once TRBJ2-7 TRBV5-1 TRBD1 CASSGTGGSYEQYF TGCGCCAGCAGCGGGACAGGGGGCTCCTACGAGCAGTACTTC
- TRBJ2-1 TRBV4-3 TRBD2 CASSQVRGGTYNEQFF TGCGCCAGCAGCCAAGTACGGGGGGGCACCTACAATGAGCAGTTCTTC
- TRBJ1-2 TRBV7-9 - CASSLDPIGYTF TGTGCCAGCAGCTTAGATCCCATAGGCTACACCTTC
- TRBJ2-5 TRBV3-1/TRBV3-2 - CASSRQAWETQYF TGTGCCAGCAGCCGCCAGGCGTGGGAGACCCAGTACTTC
- TRBJ2-3 TRBV14 - CASSHRWTDTQYF TGTGCCAGCAGCCATCGGTGGACAGATACGCAGTATTTT
- TRBJ1-3 TRBV7-2 - CASSLVAGSGNTIYF TGTGCCAGCAGCTTAGTAGCGGGGTCAGGAAACACCATATATTTT
- TRBJ2-5 TRBV4-2 - CASSQGSEQETQYF TGTGCCAGCAGCCAAGGCAGCGAGCAAGAGACCCAGTACTTC
- TRBJ1-1 TRBV12-3/TRBV12-4 - CASSLIGGTEAFF TGTGCCAGCAGTTTGATAGGAGGCACTGAAGCTTTCTTT
- TRBJ2-7 TRBV6-5 - CASSVNSGSYEQYF TGTGCCAGCAGCGTGAATAGCGGCTCCTACGAGCAGTACTTC
many TRBJ1-1 TRBV2 - CAQLGSQGPRTEAFF TGTGCTCAACTTGGGTCTCAAGGGCCGAGAACTGAAGCTTTCTTT
few TRBJ1-3 TRBV5-3 - CARSRLVNTIYF TGTGCCAGAAGCCGTTTAGTAAACACCATATATTTT
- TRBJ2-5 TRBV2 TRBD1 CASIYRGQGETQYF TGTGCCAGCATCTACAGGGGGCAGGGAGAGACCCAGTACTTC
- TRBJ2-1 TRBV20-1 - CSASHSVPPYNEQFF TGCAGTGCTAGTCATTCCGTCCCGCCCTACAATGAGCAGTTCTTC
- TRBJ1-1 TRBV12-3/TRBV12-4 - CASSWGSDTEAFF TGTGCCAGCAGTTGGGGATCTGACACTGAAGCTTTCTTT
few TRBJ1-5 TRBV7-2 - CASSLVFLPDQPQHF TGTGCCAGCAGCTTAGTTTTCCTCCCAGATCAGCCCCAGCATTTT
- TRBJ2-7 TRBV12-3/TRBV12-4 - CASSRHPGEQYF TGTGCCAGCAGTCGACACCCGGGGGAGCAGTACTTC
- TRBJ2-7 TRBV7-2 - CASSLVGGQSYEQYF TGTGCCAGCAGCTTAGTCGGGGGACAGTCCTACGAGCAGTACTTC
- TRBJ2-3 TRBV2 - CASSELANTDTQYF TGTGCCAGCAGTGAACTGGCTAACACAGATACGCAGTATTTT
- TRBJ1-2 TRBV7-2 TRBD1 CASRSAGGQDGYTF TGTGCCAGCAGATCAGCAGGGGGGCAGGATGGCTACACCTTC
- TRBJ2-5 TRBV7-8 - CASSLTGWGETQYF TGTGCCAGCAGCCTAACAGGGTGGGGGGAGACCCAGTACTTC
- TRBJ1-6 TRBV19 TRBD1 CASSIPSNPTYRGGSYNSPLHF TGTGCCAGTAGTATACCCTCGAACCCAACCTACAGGGGAGGGTCCTATAATTCACCCCTCCACTTT
- TRBJ1-5 TRBV7-8 - CASSLKVYQPQHF TGTGCCAGCAGCTTAAAGGTCTATCAGCCCCAGCATTTT
- TRBJ1-2 TRBV4-3 - CASSQDVVTRGYTF TGCGCCAGCAGCCAAGACGTGGTGACGAGAGGCTACACCTTC
- TRBJ1-5 TRBV15 - CATSRGGTVSNQPQHF TGTGCCACCAGCAGAGGGGGGACGGTCAGCAATCAGCCCCAGCATTTT
- TRBJ2-7 TRBV6-5 - CASSRPLYEQYF TGTGCCAGCAGTCGCCCTCTCTACGAGCAGTACTTC